This T cell receptor (beta chain) was profiled in a study of blood T cells in healthy people across ages. Regarding the study as a whole: Relative to aged donors, long-lived donors carried more naive CD4+ cells and displayed higher diversity.

This clonotype has a handful of counts. What it recognizes is unknown. Germline is not matched at one junction end, which may reflect a read error. A J-beta primer mix and a sample-barcoded 5' primer were used in a second PCR of about 6 to 12 cycles. TCRdb called the 5' RACE reads again in MiXCR, with one record for every CDR3 protein. The sample lists approximately 1.5 million distinct CDR3 sequences; about 31% were seen once. Germline V gene lookup returns CDR1 SQVTM and CDR2 ANQGSEA. The CDR3 is made up of 18 amino acids. Isolating PBMCs gave at least 6.5 million of these cells per sample. The chain combines TRBV29-1 with TRBJ2-1, with D tentatively TRBD2 (6 bases). Source material: blood. The clonotype was recovered from a woman aged 25 to 39 in good health. The CDR3 DNA reads as TGCAGCGCATTGGGTTGGGCCTCGGAGGGCGGATCCTACAGTGAGCAGTTCTTC. Residues: CSALGWASEGGSYSEQFF.